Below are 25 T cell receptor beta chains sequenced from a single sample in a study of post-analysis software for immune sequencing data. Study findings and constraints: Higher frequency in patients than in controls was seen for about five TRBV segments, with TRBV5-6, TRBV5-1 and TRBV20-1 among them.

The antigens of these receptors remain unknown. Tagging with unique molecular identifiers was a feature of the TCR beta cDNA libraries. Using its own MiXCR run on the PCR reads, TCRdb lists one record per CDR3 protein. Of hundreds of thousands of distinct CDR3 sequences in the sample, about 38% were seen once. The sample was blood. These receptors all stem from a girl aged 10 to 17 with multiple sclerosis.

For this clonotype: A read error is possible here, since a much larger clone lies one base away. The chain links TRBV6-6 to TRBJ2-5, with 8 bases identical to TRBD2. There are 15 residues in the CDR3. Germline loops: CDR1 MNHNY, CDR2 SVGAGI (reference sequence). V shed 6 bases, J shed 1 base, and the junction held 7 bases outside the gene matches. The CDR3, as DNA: TGTGCCAGCAGCCCCCCGGGAGGGGGCCAAGAGACCCAGTACTTC. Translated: CASSPPGGGQETQYF.

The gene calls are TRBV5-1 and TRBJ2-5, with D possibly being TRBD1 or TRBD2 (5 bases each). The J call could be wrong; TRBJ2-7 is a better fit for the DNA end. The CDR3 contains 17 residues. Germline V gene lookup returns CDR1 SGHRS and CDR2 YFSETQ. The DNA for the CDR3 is TGCGCCAGCAGAGATCCCGGTCTCTCAGGGACCGCAGGCGAGCAGTACTTC. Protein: CASRDPGLSGTAGEQYF.

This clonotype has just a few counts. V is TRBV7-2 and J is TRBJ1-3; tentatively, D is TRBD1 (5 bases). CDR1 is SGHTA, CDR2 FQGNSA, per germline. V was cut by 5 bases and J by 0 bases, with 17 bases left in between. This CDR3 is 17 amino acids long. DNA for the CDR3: TGTGCCAGCAGCAGCCCCGAGGGGTTTCTCTCTGGAAACACCATATATTTT. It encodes CASSSPEGFLSGNTIYF.

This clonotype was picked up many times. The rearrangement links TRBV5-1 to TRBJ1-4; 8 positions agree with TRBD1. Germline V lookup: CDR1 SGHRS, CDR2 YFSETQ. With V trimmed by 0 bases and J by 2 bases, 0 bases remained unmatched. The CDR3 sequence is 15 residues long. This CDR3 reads CASSLGQGTNEKLFF. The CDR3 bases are TGCGCCAGCAGCTTGGGACAGGGGACTAATGAAAAACTGTTTTTT. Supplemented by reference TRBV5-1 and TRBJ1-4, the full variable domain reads KAGVTQTPRYLIKTRGQQVTLSCSPISGHRSVSWYQQTPGQGLQFLFEYFSETQRNKGNFPGRFSGRQFSNSRSEMNVSTLELGDSALYLCASSLGQGTNEKLFFGSGTQLSVL.

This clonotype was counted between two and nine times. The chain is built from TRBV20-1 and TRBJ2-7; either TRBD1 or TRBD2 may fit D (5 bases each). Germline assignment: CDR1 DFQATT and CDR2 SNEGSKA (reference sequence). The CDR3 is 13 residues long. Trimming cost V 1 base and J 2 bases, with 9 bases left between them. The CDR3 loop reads CSARGPGPYEQYF. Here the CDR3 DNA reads TGCAGTGCTAGAGGTCCGGGACCCTACGAGCAGTACTTC.

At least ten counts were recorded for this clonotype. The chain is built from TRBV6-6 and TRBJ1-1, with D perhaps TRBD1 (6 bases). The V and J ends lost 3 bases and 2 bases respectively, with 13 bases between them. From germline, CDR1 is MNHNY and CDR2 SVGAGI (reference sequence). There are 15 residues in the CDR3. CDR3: CASSYRPQGNTEAFF. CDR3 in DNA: TGTGCCAGCAGTTATCGGCCACAGGGAAACACTGAAGCTTTCTTT.

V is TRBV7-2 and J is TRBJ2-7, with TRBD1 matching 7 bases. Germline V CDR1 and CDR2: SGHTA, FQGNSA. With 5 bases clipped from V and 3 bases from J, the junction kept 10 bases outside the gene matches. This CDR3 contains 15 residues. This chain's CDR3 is CASSRSGTDNYEQYF. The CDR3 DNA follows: TGTGCCAGCAGCCGTTCCGGGACAGACAACTACGAGCAGTACTTC.

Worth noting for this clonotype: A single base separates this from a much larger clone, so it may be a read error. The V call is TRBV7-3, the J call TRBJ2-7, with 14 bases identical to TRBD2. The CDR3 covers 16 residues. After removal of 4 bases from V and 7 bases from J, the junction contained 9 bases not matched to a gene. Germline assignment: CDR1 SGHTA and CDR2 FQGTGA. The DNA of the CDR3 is TGTGCCAGCAGCTGGACCGGGACTAGCGGGAGCTATGAGCAGTACTTC. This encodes CASSWTGTSGSYEQYF. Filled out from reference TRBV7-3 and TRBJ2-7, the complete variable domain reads GAGVSQTPSNKVTEKGKYVELRCDPISGHTALYWYRQSLGQGPEFLIYFQGTGAADDSGLPNDRFFAVRPEGSVSTLKIQRTERGDSAVYLCASSWTGTSGSYEQYFGPGTRLTVT.

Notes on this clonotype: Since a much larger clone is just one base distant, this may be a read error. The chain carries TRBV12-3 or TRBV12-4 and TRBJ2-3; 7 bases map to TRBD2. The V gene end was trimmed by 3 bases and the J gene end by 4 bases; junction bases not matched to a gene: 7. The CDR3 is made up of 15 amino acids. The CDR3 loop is CASSFGGISADTQYF. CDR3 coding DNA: TGTGCCAGCAGTTTCGGGGGGATCAGCGCAGATACGCAGTATTTT.

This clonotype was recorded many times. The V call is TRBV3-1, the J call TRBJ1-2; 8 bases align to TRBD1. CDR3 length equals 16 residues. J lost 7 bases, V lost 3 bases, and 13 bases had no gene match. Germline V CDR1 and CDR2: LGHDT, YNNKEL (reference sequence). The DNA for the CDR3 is TGTGCCAGCAGCCATCCCACGGACAGGGAAGTAAGTGGCTACACCTTC. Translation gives CASSHPTDREVSGYTF.

Here the CDR3 DNA reads TGTGCCAGCAGTCCACAGGGGGTTGGCTACACCTTC. The encoded protein is CASSPQGVGYTF. This chain links TRBV12-3 or TRBV12-4 with TRBJ1-2; 8 bases are a match to TRBD1. The CDR3 covers 12 residues. Germline trimming cut 5 bases from V and 7 bases from J; bases unmatched to any gene: 3.

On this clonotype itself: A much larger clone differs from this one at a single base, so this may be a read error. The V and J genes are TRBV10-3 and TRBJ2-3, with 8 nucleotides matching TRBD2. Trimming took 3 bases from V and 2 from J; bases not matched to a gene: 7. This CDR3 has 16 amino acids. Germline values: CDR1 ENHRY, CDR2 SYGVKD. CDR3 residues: CAISDLGLVATDTQYF. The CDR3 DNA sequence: TGTGCCATCAGTGATTTGGGACTAGTGGCCACAGATACGCAGTATTTT.

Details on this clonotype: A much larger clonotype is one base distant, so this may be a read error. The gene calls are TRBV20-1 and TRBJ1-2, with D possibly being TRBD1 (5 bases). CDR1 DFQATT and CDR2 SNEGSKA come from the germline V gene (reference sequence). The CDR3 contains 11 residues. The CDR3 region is CSARVGGGHTF. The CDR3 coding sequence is TGCAGTGCTAGAGTTGGGGGTGGCCACACCTTC.

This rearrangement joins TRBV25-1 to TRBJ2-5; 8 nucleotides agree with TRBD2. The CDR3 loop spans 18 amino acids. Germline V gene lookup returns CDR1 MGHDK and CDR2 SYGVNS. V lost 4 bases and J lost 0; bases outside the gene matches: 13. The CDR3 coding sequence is TGTGCCAGCAGTGCCAACCTCGGAGCGGGGGACCACCAAGAGACCCAGTACTTC. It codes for CASSANLGAGDHQETQYF. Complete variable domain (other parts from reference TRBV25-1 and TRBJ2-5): EADIYQTPRYLVIGTGKKITLECSQTMGHDKMYWYQQDPGMELHLIHYSYGVNSTEKGDLSSESTVSRIRTEHFPLTLESARPSHTSQYLCASSANLGAGDHQETQYFGPGTRLLVL.

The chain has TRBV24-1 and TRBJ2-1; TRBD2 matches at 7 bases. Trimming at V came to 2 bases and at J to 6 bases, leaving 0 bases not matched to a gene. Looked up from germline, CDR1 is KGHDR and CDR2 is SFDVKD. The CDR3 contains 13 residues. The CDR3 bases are TGTGCCACCAGTGATTGGACTAGCAATGAGCAGTTCTTC. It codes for CATSDWTSNEQFF.

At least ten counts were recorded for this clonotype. The CDR3 DNA reads as TGTGCCACCAGCAGAGATCAAGGGACACTGGATACGCTCTCTGGGGCCAACGTCCTGACTTTC. Translation gives CATSRDQGTLDTLSGANVLTF. This chain joins TRBV15 and TRBJ2-6; a weak D match, TRBD1 (6 bases). With 0 bases removed from V and 0 bases from J, the gap between germline ends came to 21 bases. There are 21 residues in the CDR3. From germline, CDR1 is LNHNV and CDR2 YYDKDF (reference sequence).

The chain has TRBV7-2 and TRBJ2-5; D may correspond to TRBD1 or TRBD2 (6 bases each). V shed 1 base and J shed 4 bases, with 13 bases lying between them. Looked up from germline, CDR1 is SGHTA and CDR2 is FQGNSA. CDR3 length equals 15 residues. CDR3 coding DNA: TGTGCCAGCAGCTTAGGCGAAGGGGGAGGAGAGACCCAGTACTTC. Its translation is CASSLGEGGGETQYF.

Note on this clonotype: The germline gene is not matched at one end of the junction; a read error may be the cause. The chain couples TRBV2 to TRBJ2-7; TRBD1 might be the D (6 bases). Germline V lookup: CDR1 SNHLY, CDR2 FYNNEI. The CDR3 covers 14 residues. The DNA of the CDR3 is TGTACCAGCAGCTACCGGACAGTCTCCTACGAGCAGTACTTC. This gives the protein CTSSYRTVSYEQYF. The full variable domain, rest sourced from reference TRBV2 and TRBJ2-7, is EPEVTQTPSHQVTQMGQEVILRCVPISNHLYFYWYRQILGQKVEFLVSFYNNEISEKSEIFDDQFSVERPDGSNFTLKIRSTKLEDSAMYFCTSSYRTVSYEQYFGPGTRLTVT.

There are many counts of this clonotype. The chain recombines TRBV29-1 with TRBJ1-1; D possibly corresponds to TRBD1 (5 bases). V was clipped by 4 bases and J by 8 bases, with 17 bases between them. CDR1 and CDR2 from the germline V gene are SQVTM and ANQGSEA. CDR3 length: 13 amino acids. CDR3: CSVGQLATFEAFF. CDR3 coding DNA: TGCAGCGTTGGACAGCTCGCGACTTTCGAAGCTTTCTTT.

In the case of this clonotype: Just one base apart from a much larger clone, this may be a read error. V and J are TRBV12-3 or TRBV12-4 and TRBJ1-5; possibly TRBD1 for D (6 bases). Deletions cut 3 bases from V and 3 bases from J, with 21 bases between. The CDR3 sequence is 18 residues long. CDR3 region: CASSFPGGGRSDNQPQHF. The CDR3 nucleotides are TGTGCCAGCAGTTTCCCCGGGGGCGGACGTTCCGACAATCAGCCCCAGCATTTT.

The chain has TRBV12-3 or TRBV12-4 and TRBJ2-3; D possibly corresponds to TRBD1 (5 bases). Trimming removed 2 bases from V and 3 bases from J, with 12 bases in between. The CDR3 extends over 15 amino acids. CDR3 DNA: TGTGCCAGCAGTTTAACAGGATCCCGGACAGATACGCAGTATTTT. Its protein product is CASSLTGSRTDTQYF.

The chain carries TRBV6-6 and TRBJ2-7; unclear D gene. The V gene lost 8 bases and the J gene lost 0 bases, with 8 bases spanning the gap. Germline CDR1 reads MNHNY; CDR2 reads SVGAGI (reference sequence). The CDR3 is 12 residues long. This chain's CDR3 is CASWAHSYEQYF. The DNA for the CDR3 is TGTGCCAGCTGGGCACACTCCTACGAGCAGTACTTC.

Written as DNA, the CDR3 is TGTGCCAGCAGCCGGGACTCCCGGGGTGATGAGCAGTTCTTC. Protein sequence: CASSRDSRGDEQFF. V gene TRBV7-6 combines with J gene TRBJ2-1; D may be TRBD2 (6 bases). The CDR3 sequence is 14 residues long. Germline V gene sequence: CDR1 SGHVS, CDR2 FNYEAQ. V gave up 5 bases and J gave up 8 bases, with 16 bases separating them.

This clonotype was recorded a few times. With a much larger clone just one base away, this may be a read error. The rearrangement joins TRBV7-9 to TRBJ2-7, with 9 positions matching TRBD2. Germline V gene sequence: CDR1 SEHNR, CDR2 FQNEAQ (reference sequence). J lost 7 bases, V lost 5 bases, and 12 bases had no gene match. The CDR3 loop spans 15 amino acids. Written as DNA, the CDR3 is TGTGCCAGCAGCCCCTGGGGACTAGCCCCTGATGAGCAGTACTTC. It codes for CASSPWGLAPDEQYF.

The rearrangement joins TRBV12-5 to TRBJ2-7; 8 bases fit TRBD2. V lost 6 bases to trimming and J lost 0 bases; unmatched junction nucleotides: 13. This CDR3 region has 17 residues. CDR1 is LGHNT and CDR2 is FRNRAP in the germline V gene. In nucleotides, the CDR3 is TGTGCTAGTGGCTCCCAACTAGCGGAGGAAAGCTCCTACGAGCAGTACTTC. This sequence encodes CASGSQLAEESSYEQYF.